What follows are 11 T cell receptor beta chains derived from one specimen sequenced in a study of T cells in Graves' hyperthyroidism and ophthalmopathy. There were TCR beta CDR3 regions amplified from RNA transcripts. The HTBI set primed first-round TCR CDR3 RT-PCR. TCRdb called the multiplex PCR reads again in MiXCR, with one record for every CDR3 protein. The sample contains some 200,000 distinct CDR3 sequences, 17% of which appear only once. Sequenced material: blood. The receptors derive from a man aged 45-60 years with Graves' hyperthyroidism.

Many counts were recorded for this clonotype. The CDR3 nucleotides are TGTGCCAGCTCGCTCAACGGGGGACAGGTACGCGGGGAGCTGTTTTTT. It is translated as CASSLNGGQVRGELFF. The chain uses TRBV18 and TRBJ2-2; 8 bases agree with TRBD1. Germline CDR1 KGHSH, CDR2 LQKENI. The CDR3 extends over 16 amino acids. The junction had 13 bases not matched to a gene; V was cut back by 6 bases and J by 7 bases.

CDR3 sequence reads: CASSVLPGRVNDEQFF. CDR3 DNA sequence: TGTGCCAGCAGCGTCTTGCCCGGGAGGGTTAACGATGAGCAGTTCTTC. The rearrangement uses TRBV9 and TRBJ2-1; 8 nucleotides match TRBD2. CDR1 is SGDLS, CDR2 YYNGEE, per germline. V lost 2 bases and J lost 8; bases outside the gene matches: 12. This CDR3 has 16 amino acids.

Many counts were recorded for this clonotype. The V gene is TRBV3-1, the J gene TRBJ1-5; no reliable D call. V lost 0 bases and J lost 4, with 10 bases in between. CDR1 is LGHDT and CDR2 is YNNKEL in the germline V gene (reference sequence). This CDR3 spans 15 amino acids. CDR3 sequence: CASSQDNGLNQPQHF. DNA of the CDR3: TGTGCCAGCAGCCAAGATAATGGGCTTAATCAGCCCCAGCATTTT. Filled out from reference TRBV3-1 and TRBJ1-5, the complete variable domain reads DTAVSQTPKYLVTQMGNDKSIKCEQNLGHDTMYWYKQDSKKFLKIMFSYNNKELIINETVPNRFSPKSPDKAHLNLHINSLELGDSAVYFCASSQDNGLNQPQHFGDGTRLSIL.

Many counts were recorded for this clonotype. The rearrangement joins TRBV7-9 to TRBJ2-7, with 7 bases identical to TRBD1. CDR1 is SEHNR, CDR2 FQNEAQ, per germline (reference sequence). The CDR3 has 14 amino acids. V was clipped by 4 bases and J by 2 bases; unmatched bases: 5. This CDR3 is CASSSLGTAYEQYF. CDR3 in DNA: TGTGCCAGCAGCTCCCTCGGGACAGCCTACGAGCAGTACTTC.

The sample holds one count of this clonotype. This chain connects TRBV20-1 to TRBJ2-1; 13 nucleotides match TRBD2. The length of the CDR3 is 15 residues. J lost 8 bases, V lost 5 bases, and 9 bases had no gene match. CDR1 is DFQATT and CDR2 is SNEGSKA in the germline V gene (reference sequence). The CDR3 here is CSALGLAGVGDEQFF. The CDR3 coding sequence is TGCAGTGCTCTCGGACTAGCGGGAGTAGGGGATGAGCAGTTCTTC.

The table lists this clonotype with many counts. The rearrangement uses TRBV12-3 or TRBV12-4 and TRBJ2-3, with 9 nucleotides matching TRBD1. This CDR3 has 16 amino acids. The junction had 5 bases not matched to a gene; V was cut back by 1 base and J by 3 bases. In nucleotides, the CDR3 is TGTGCCAGCAGTTTAGGCCGGGACAGGGTAACAGATACGCAGTATTTT. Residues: CASSLGRDRVTDTQYF.

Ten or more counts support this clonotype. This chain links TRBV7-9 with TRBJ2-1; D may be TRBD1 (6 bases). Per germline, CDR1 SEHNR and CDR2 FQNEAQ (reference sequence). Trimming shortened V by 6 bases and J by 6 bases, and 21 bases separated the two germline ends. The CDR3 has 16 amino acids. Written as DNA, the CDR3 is TGTGCCAGCAGACACTACCGGGACACCCTGGGCAATGAGCAGTTCTTC. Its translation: CASRHYRDTLGNEQFF.

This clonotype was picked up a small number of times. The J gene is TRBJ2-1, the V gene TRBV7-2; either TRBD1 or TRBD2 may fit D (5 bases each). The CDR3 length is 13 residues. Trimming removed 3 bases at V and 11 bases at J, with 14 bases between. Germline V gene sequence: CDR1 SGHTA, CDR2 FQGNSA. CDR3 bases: TGTGCCAGCAGCTTGACCTGGCCGGGGCAGCAGTTCTTC. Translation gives CASSLTWPGQQFF.

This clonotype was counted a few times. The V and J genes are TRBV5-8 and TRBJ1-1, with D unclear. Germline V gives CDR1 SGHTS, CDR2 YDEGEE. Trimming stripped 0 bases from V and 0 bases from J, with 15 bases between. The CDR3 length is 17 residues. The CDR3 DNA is TGTGCCAGCAGCTTGGGTTTGCTCGGAAACATGAACACTGAAGCTTTCTTT. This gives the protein CASSLGLLGNMNTEAFF.

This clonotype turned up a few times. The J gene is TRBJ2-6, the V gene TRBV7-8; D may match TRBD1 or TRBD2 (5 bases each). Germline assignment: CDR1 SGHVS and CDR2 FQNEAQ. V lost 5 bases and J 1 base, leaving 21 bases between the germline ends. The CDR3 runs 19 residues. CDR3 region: CASSPTSHRRRSGANVLTF. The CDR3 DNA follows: TGTGCCAGCAGCCCCACGTCCCACAGGAGGCGGTCTGGGGCCAACGTCCTGACTTTC. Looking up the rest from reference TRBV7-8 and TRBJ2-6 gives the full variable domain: GAGVSQSPRYKVAKRGQDVALRCDPISGHVSLFWYQQALGQGPEFLTYFQNEAQLDKSGLPSDRFFAERPEGSVSTLKIQRTQQEDSAVYLCASSPTSHRRRSGANVLTFGAGSRLTVL.

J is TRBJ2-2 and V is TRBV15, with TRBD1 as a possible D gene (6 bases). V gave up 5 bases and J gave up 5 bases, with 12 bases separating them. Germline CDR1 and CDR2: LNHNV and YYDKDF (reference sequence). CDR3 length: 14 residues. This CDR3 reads CATSAHRATGELFF. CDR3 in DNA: TGTGCCACCAGCGCACACAGGGCTACCGGGGAGCTGTTTTTT.